The clone carrying this T cell receptor (beta chain) was observed many times. Trimming took off 1 base at V and 8 bases at J, with 15 bases between the two ends. The CDR3 has 15 amino acids. Germline CDR1 reads SGHAT; CDR2 reads FQNNGV. This entry is derived from a study of T-cell reconstitution after alpha-beta-depleted transplantation in children. Unique molecular identifiers were incorporated into the prepared TCRbeta library. TCRdb recomputed calls from the PCR reads with MiXCR, one row per CDR3 protein. This sample has 170,000 or so distinct CDR3 sequences; over 5.5% occur once, and the top ten carry approximately 2.9%.

The receptor was isolated from a human donor who donated a stem cell graft to a child with Wiskott-Aldrich syndrome. Specimen: PBMCs from the stem cell graft donor, collected from the stem cell graft. The V call is TRBV11-2, the J call TRBJ2-4; either TRBD1 or TRBD2 may fit D (6 bases each). The CDR3 sequence: CASSLVTGARDIQYF. In nucleotides, the CDR3 is TGTGCCAGCAGCTTAGTTACGGGGGCGAGGGACATTCAGTACTTC.